Below, 22 T cell receptor beta chains from the same sample are listed, as sequenced in a study of molecular identifiers for immune sequencing clone quantification. TCRdb recomputed calls from the PCR reads with MiXCR, one row per CDR3 protein. The table records about 510,000 distinct CDR3 sequences, roughly 25% of them present only once. Sequencing was performed on naive CD8+ T cells from blood, with Jurkat cell RNA spiked in. Subset specified: FACS-sorted CD8+CD4-CCR7+CD45RA+ naive T cells. The receptors stem from a human donor in good health. Some libraries in this study had Jurkat cell RNA spiked in.

This clonotype was picked up one time. Given a much more abundant clone one base away, this may be a read error. The rearrangement joins TRBV29-1 to TRBJ2-5, with D tentatively TRBD1 or TRBD2 (6 bases each). In germline, CDR1 is SQVTM, CDR2 ANQGSEA. This CDR3 has 15 residues. V was trimmed by 1 base and J by 7 bases, leaving 19 bases between them. The CDR3 DNA reads TGCAGCGTTGAAGGGGGGGCAGGCCCAGTAGCGACCCAGTACTTC. Translated, it gives CSVEGGAGPVATQYF.

The chain couples TRBV11-2 to TRBJ1-1; D is unclear. This CDR3 comprises 12 residues. Germline loops: CDR1 SGHAT, CDR2 FQNNGV. V was cut by 4 bases and J by 11 bases, with 14 bases left in between. The DNA of the CDR3 is TGTGCCAGCAGCTCCGTCCCCCCTGCCGCTTTCTTT. Its protein product is CASSSVPPAAFF. The whole variable domain, remainder taken from reference TRBV11-2 and TRBJ1-1, is EAGVAQSPRYKIIEKRQSVAFWCNPISGHATLYWYQQILGQGPKLLIQFQNNGVVDDSQLPKDRFSAERLKGVDSTLKIQPAKLEDSAVYLCASSSVPPAAFFGQGTRLTVV.

In its sample, this clonotype was seen a few times. This sequence joins TRBV4-1 and TRBJ2-1; D is possibly TRBD1 or TRBD2 (5 bases each). V was clipped by 1 base and J by 8 bases, with 12 bases between them. Per germline, CDR1 MGHRA and CDR2 YSYEKL. The CDR3 is 14 amino acids. CDR3 nucleotide sequence: TGCGCCAGCAGCCAAGCCGCAGGGACCGATGAGCAGTTCTTC. Translation: CASSQAAGTDEQFF.

This clonotype was observed many times. J is TRBJ2-7 and V is TRBV7-4; 8 bases are shared with TRBD1. The CDR3 is made up of 12 amino acids. Germline V gene data show CDR1 as SGHVT and CDR2 as SQSDAQ. V shed 8 bases and J 2 bases; nucleotides not matched to a gene: 2. Written as DNA, the CDR3 is TGTGCCAGCCCGGACAGGGCCTACGAGCAGTACTTC. This codes for CASPDRAYEQYF.

The V call is TRBV6-6, the J call TRBJ1-5; TRBD1 aligns across 9 bases. This CDR3 has 17 amino acids. CDR1 is MNHNY, CDR2 SVGAGI, per germline (reference sequence). V was pared by 4 bases and J by 0 bases, with 7 bases of the junction left unmatched. This CDR3 reads CASSSGTGTYSNQPQHF. The DNA of the CDR3 is TGTGCCAGCAGTTCCGGGACAGGGACCTATAGCAATCAGCCCCAGCATTTT.

This clonotype was seen only a few times. The chain links TRBV9 to TRBJ1-6, with a weak D call TRBD1 (5 bases). The CDR3 spans 14 residues. The germline gives CDR1 SGDLS, CDR2 YYNGEE. Trimming shortened V by 6 bases and J by 8 bases, and 15 bases separated the two germline ends. The DNA for the CDR3 is TGTGCCAGCACCAAAACGGCGGGGGATTCACCCCTCCACTTT. Its protein is CASTKTAGDSPLHF.

This clonotype was detected a few times. V usage is TRBV19 and J usage is TRBJ2-2; weak D call: TRBD1 (6 bases). Trimming removed 5 bases at V and 6 bases at J, with 19 bases between. This CDR3 spans 16 amino acids. CDR1 and CDR2 (germline): LNHDA, SQIVND (reference sequence). The CDR3 sequence: CASSQLTGWESGELFF. The CDR3 DNA reads as TGTGCCAGTAGTCAGCTTACAGGGTGGGAATCCGGGGAGCTGTTTTTT.

This clonotype occurred a few times. V gene TRBV7-2 combines with J gene TRBJ2-1; no firm D call. Germline loops: CDR1 SGHTA, CDR2 FQGNSA. Trimming pared 5 bases from V and 6 bases from J, leaving 20 bases between. The CDR3 covers 16 residues. CDR3 bases: TGTGCCAGCAGCCTCTGGGTCGAAAATCCGGGCAATGAGCAGTTCTTC. Translated, it gives CASSLWVENPGNEQFF.

For this clonotype: A much more abundant neighbour one base away suggests this may be a read error. Lacking the conserved final phenylalanine or tryptophan, this CDR3 likely reflects a read error. The chain is built from TRBV20-1 and TRBJ1-5; 9 bases map to TRBD1. V was pared by 3 bases and J by 5 bases, with 17 bases of the junction left unmatched. The CDR3 is 18 amino acids. CDR1 DFQATT and CDR2 SNEGSKA come from the germline V gene (reference sequence). The CDR3: CSASDWKRTGESYQPQHL. CDR3 DNA: TGCAGTGCTAGTGATTGGAAAAGGACAGGGGAAAGTTATCAGCCCCAGCATCTT.

This clonotype was seen ten or more times. The chain carries TRBV5-5 and TRBJ2-3, with no clear D. This CDR3 has 16 residues. Trimming cost V 4 bases and J 1 base, with 16 bases left between them. CDR1 SGHKS and CDR2 YYEKEE come from the germline V gene (reference sequence). The CDR3 spells CASSRSPFTRTDTQYF. CDR3 bases: TGTGCCAGCAGCCGGAGTCCATTCACCCGCACAGATACGCAGTATTTT.

The chain employs TRBV28 and TRBJ1-4; no clear D gene. CDR1 and CDR2 from the germline V gene are MDHEN and SYDVKM. The V gene lost 5 bases and the J gene lost 8 bases, with 18 bases spanning the gap. There are 15 residues in the CDR3. CDR3 loop: CASSPRARVREKLFF. The DNA for the CDR3 is TGTGCCAGCAGTCCCCGGGCCCGCGTCAGGGAAAAACTGTTTTTT.

This clonotype was observed once. A much larger clonotype is one base distant, so this may be a read error. The rearrangement links TRBV7-6 to TRBJ1-6; D remains unclear. Per germline, CDR1 SGHVS and CDR2 FNYEAQ. CDR3 length: 12 residues. Written as DNA, the CDR3 is TGTGCCAGCAGCTTAGGGGGTCGGCCCCTCCCCTTT. Translated: CASSLGGRPLPF.

With regard to this clonotype: A much larger clonotype is one base distant, so this may be a read error. This chain uses TRBV12-3 or TRBV12-4 with TRBJ2-3; a weak D match, TRBD1 (7 bases). The CDR3 consists of 16 residues. The CDR3 loop reads CACSHPRGESTDTQYF. Written as DNA, the CDR3 is TGTGCCTGCAGCCACCCCAGGGGGGAGAGCACAGATACGCAGTATTTT.

This clonotype was detected only a few times. The rearrangement links TRBV15 to TRBJ2-7; weak D call: TRBD2 (6 bases). This CDR3 has 13 residues. Germline V gene data show CDR1 as LNHNV and CDR2 as YYDKDF (reference sequence). The V gene lost 1 base and the J gene lost 4 bases, with 8 bases spanning the gap. The CDR3 coding sequence is TGTGCCACCAGCAGAGTTAGCGGTTACGAGCAGTACTTC. This sequence encodes CATSRVSGYEQYF.

This sequence joins TRBV7-9 and TRBJ2-5, with D hard to call. Germline-derived CDR1 and CDR2 are SEHNR and FQNEAQ (reference sequence). There are 14 residues in the CDR3. The V and J ends lost 1 base and 4 bases respectively, with 10 bases between them. The CDR3 is CASSLVVDPETQYF. As DNA, the CDR3 is TGTGCCAGCAGCTTAGTTGTGGATCCAGAGACCCAGTACTTC.

This clonotype was observed a handful of times. The V gene is TRBV30, the J gene TRBJ2-7; D call uncertain. Looked up from germline, CDR1 is GTSNPN and CDR2 is SVGIG (reference sequence). The V and J ends lost 2 bases and 5 bases respectively, with 10 bases between them. The CDR3 is made up of 12 amino acids. The CDR3 is CAWSPSGDEQYF. The CDR3 coding sequence is TGTGCCTGGAGTCCCTCGGGCGACGAGCAGTACTTC.

A note on this clonotype: This may be a read error: a much more frequent sequence differs by one nucleotide. This chain connects TRBV7-9 to TRBJ2-3; no firm D call. V lost 4 bases to trimming and J lost 0 bases, with 11 bases between them. The CDR3 sequence is 15 residues long. Germline values: CDR1 SEHNR, CDR2 FQNEAQ (reference sequence). The CDR3 sequence is CASSYVGSSTDTQYF. CDR3 nucleotides: TGTGCCAGCAGCTACGTGGGCAGCAGCACAGATACGCAGTATTTT. The full variable domain, completed using reference TRBV7-9 and TRBJ2-3, is DTGVSQNPRHKITKRGQNVTFRCDPISEHNRLYWYRQTLGQGPEFLTYFQNEAQLEKSRLLSDRFSAERPKGSFSTLEIQRTEQGDSAMYLCASSYVGSSTDTQYFGPGTRLTVL.

This clonotype has just a few counts. This sequence joins TRBV6-2 or TRBV6-3 and TRBJ2-4; 9 positions agree with TRBD2. V was clipped by 2 bases and J by 9 bases; unmatched bases: 8. CDR3 length: 15 amino acids. Per the germline V gene, CDR1 is MNHEY and CDR2 is SVGEGT. Written as DNA, the CDR3 is TGTGCCAGCAGTTACACGGCTAGCGGGAATTCCATTCAGTACTTC. Amino acids: CASSYTASGNSIQYF.

This rearrangement joins TRBV6-2 or TRBV6-3 to TRBJ1-1; tentative D call: TRBD1 (5 bases). This CDR3 spans 14 amino acids. Looked up from germline, CDR1 is MNHEY and CDR2 is SVGEGT. V dropped 0 bases and J dropped 3 bases, with 8 bases sitting between them. The CDR3 reads CASSYSGAHTEAFF. The DNA for the CDR3 is TGTGCCAGCAGTTACTCAGGGGCGCACACTGAAGCTTTCTTT.

A few counts support this clonotype. This sequence joins TRBV27 and TRBJ2-7; TRBD2 is a possible D gene (5 bases). The CDR3 is 13 amino acids. V dropped 2 bases and J dropped 5 bases, with 10 bases sitting between them. Germline V gives CDR1 MNHEY, CDR2 SMNVEV (reference sequence). This chain's CDR3 is CASSLVGDNEQYF. The CDR3 DNA reads as TGTGCCAGCAGTTTAGTCGGGGATAACGAGCAGTACTTC.

This clonotype was detected a few times. CDR3 in DNA: TGCAGTGCTAGAGATATTTCCGGGACAAATTATCAGCCCCAGCATTTT. This codes for CSARDISGTNYQPQHF. The chain is built from TRBV20-1 and TRBJ1-5; D is possibly TRBD1 (6 bases). V gave up 0 bases and J gave up 5 bases, with 17 bases separating them. Per the germline V gene, CDR1 is DFQATT and CDR2 is SNEGSKA (reference sequence). There are 16 residues in the CDR3.

The chain recombines TRBV6-4 with TRBJ1-1; D possibly corresponds to TRBD1 (5 bases). Trimming removed 8 bases at V and 5 bases at J, with 18 bases between. Germline V CDR1 and CDR2: MRHNA, SNTAGT. The CDR3 consists of 14 residues. CDR3 sequence reads: CASRPPDRWTEAFF. The CDR3 coding sequence is TGTGCCAGCCGCCCGCCAGACAGATGGACTGAAGCTTTCTTT.